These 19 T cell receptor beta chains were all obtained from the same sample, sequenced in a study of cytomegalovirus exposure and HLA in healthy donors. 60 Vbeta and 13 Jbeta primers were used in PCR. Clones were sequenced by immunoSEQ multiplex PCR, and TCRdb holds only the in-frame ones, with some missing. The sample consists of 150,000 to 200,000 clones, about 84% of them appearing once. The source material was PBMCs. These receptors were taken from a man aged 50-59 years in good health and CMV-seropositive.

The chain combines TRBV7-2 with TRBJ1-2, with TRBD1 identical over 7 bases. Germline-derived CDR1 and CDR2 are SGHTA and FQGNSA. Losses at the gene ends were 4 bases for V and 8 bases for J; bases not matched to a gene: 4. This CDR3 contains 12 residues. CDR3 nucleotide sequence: TGTGCCAGCAGCTCGACAGGGAGAGGCTACACCTTC. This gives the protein CASSSTGRGYTF.

CDR3 sequence (DNA): TGCGCCAGCAGCCAGACGCCGGGACAGGGTGGCTACACCTTC. This encodes CASSQTPGQGGYTF. The chain joins TRBV5-1 to TRBJ1-2, with 9 bases lining up with TRBD1. Losses at the gene ends were 4 bases for V and 7 bases for J; bases not matched to a gene: 8. This CDR3 comprises 14 residues. From germline, CDR1 is SGHRS and CDR2 YFSETQ.

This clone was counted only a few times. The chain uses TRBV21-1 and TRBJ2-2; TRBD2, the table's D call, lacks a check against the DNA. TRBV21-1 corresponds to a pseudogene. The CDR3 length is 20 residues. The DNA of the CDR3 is TGTGCCAGCAGTAAAAAGAAGAAACTAGCGGGCCTTCCCTTCACCGGGGAGCTGTTTTTT. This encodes CASSKKKKLAGLPFTGELFF.

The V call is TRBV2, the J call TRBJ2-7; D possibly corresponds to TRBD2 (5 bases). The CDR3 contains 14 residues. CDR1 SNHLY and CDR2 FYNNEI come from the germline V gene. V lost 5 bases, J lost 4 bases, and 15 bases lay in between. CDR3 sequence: CASSSNGNGYEQYF. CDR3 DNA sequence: TGTGCCAGCAGTTCCAACGGGAACGGGTACGAGCAGTACTTC. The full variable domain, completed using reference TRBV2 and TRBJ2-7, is EPEVTQTPSHQVTQMGQEVILRCVPISNHLYFYWYRQILGQKVEFLVSFYNNEISEKSEIFDDQFSVERPDGSNFTLKIRSTKLEDSAMYFCASSSNGNGYEQYFGPGTRLTVT.

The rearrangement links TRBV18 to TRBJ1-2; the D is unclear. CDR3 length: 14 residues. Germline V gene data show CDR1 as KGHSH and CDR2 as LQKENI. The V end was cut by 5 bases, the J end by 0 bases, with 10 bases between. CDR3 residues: CASSSNGANYGYTF. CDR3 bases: TGTGCCAGCTCATCCAACGGGGCTAACTATGGCTACACCTTC.

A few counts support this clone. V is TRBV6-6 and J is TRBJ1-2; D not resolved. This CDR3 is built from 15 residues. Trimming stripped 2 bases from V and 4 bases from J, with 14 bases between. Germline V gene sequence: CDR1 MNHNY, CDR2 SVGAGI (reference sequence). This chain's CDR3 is CASSYVEGMSYGYTF. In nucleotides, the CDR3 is TGTGCCAGCAGTTACGTCGAGGGAATGAGCTATGGCTACACCTTC.

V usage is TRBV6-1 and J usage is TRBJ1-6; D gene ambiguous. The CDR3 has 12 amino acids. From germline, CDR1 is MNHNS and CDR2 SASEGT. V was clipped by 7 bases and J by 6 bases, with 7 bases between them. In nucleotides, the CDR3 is TGTGCCAGCACGGAGTCTAATTCACCCCTCCACTTT. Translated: CASTESNSPLHF.

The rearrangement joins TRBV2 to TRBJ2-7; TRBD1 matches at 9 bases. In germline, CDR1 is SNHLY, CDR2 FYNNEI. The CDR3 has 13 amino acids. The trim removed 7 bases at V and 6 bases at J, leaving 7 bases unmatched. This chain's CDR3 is CASTPGQGLEQYF. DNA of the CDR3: TGTGCCAGCACCCCGGGACAGGGTCTCGAGCAGTACTTC.

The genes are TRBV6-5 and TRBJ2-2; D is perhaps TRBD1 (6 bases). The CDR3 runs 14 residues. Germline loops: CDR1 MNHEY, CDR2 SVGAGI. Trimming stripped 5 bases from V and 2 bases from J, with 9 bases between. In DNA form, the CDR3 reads TGTGCCAGCAGTCTACAGGGAAACACCGGGGAGCTGTTTTTT. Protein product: CASSLQGNTGELFF.

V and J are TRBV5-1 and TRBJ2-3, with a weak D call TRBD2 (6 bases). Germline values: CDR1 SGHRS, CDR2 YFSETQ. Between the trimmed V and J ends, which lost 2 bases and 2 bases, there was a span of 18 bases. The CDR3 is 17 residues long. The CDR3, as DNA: TGCGCCAGCAGCTTAGGGGTGATGGGAGGCCCCACAGATACGCAGTATTTT. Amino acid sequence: CASSLGVMGGPTDTQYF.

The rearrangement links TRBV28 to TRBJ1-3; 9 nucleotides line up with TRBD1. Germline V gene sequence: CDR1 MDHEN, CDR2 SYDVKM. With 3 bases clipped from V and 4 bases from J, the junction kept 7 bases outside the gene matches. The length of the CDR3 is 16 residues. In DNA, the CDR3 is TGTGCCAGCAGTTTCCCCACCGGGACAGGGGGAAACACCATATATTTT. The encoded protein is CASSFPTGTGGNTIYF. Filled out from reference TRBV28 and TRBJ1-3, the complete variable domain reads DVKVTQSSRYLVKRTGEKVFLECVQDMDHENMFWYRQDPGLGLRLIYFSYDVKMKEKGDIPEGYSVSREKKERFSLILESASTNQTSMYLCASSFPTGTGGNTIYFGEGSWLTVV.

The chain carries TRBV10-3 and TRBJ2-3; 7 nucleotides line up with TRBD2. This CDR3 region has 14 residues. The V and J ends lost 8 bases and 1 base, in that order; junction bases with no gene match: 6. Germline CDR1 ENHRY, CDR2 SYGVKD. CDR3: CAIRSGIGTDTQYF. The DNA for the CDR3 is TGTGCCATCCGGAGCGGGATCGGCACAGATACGCAGTATTTT.

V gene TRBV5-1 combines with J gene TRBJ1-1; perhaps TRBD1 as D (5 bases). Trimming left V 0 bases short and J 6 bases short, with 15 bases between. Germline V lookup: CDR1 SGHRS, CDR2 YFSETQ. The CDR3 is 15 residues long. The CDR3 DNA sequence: TGCGCCAGCAGCTTGGGGGGGACTGAGTTTGCTGAAGCTTTCTTT. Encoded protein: CASSLGGTEFAEAFF.

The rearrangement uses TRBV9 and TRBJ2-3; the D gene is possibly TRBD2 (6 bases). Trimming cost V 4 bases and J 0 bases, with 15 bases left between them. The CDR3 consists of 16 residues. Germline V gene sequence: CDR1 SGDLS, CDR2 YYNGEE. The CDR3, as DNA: TGTGCCAGCAGCCCCTCTGCGGGGAGAAGCACAGATACGCAGTATTTT. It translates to CASSPSAGRSTDTQYF.

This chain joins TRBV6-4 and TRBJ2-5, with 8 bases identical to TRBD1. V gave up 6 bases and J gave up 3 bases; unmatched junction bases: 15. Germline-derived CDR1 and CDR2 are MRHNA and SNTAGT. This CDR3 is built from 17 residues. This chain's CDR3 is CASRPRDDRGWEETQYF. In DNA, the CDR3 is TGTGCCAGCAGGCCCCGGGACGACAGGGGATGGGAAGAGACCCAGTACTTC.

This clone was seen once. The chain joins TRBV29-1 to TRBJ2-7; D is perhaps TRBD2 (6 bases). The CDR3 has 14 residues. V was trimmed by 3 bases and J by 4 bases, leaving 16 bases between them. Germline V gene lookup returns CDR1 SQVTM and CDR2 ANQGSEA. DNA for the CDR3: TGCAGCGTTGATGTGGGTAGCGGTCGATACGAGCAGTACTTC. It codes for CSVDVGSGRYEQYF.

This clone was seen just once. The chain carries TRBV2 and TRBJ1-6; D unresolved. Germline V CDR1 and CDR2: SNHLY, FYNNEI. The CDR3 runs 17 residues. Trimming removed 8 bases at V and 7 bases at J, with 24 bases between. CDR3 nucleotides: TGTGCCAGCGATCCCCACACGTGGTCCGATGCCAATTCACCCCTCCACTTT. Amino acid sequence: CASDPHTWSDANSPLHF.

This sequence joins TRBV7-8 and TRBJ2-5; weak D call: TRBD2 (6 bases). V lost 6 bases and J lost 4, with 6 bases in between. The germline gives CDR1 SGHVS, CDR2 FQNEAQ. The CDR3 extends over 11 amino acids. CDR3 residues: CASRLAETQYF. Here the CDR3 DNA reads TGTGCCAGCAGACTAGCAGAGACCCAGTACTTC.

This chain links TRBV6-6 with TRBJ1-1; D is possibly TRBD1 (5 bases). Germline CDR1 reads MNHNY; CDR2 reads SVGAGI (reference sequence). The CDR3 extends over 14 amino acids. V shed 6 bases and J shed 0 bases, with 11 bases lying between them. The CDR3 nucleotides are TGTGCCAGCAGGGCGGGACTCTTGAACACTGAAGCTTTCTTT. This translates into CASRAGLLNTEAFF.